The 20 T cell receptor beta chains below all came from one sample that was sequenced in a study of identical twins. TCRdb reprocessed the 5' RACE reads via MiXCR and lists one record per CDR3 protein. The profile shows 700,000 or so distinct CDR3 sequences, around 20% of them singletons. The data were also submitted as part of a second study, on T cells expressing NK-cell markers.

Material for sequencing was PBMCs. These receptors all come from a woman between 18 and 29 years old in good health.

The chain links TRBV7-2 to TRBJ1-2, with TRBD1 matching over 7 bases. Germline V gene sequence: CDR1 SGHTA, CDR2 FQGNSA. This CDR3 comprises 13 residues. V was pared by 5 bases and J by 6 bases, with 6 bases of the junction left unmatched. The DNA for the CDR3 is TGTGCCAGCAGCGCGACAGGGACGGATGGCTACACCTTC. Protein: CASSATGTDGYTF.

This chain uses TRBV12-3 or TRBV12-4 with TRBJ2-2; D may match TRBD1 or TRBD2 (5 bases each). With 1 base removed from V and 7 bases from J, the gap between germline ends came to 10 bases. The CDR3 is 14 residues long. The CDR3 bases are TGTGCCAGCAGTTTAGGCAGGGACGTCGGGGAGCTGTTTTTT. It translates to CASSLGRDVGELFF.

The CDR3 spells CASSRTGKGYEQYF. The CDR3 DNA sequence: TGTGCCAGCAGTCGGACAGGGAAAGGCTACGAGCAGTACTTC. The rearrangement joins TRBV12-3 or TRBV12-4 to TRBJ2-7, with TRBD1 matching 8 bases. The CDR3 contains 14 residues. J gave up 3 bases and V 5 bases, and 6 bases lay outside the gene matches.

This clonotype has a count of ten or more. DNA for the CDR3: TGTGCCAGCAGACAACTCCTCTATGAGCAGTTCTTC. Its protein product is CASRQLLYEQFF. The rearrangement joins TRBV2 to TRBJ2-1; D is unresolved. This CDR3 is built from 12 residues. V was clipped by 6 bases and J by 8 bases, with 11 bases between them. Germline loops: CDR1 SNHLY, CDR2 FYNNEI.

The V and J genes are TRBV15 and TRBJ2-5; D is uncertain. Looked up from germline, CDR1 is LNHNV and CDR2 is YYDKDF (reference sequence). This CDR3 region has 13 residues. Trimming removed 9 bases from V and 4 bases from J, with 15 bases in between. The CDR3 nucleotides read TGTGCCACGCTCCCCTACCCTAGAGAGACCCAGTACTTC. Protein: CATLPYPRETQYF.

This clonotype was seen only a few times. J is TRBJ2-3 and V is TRBV12-3 or TRBV12-4, with TRBD2 as a possible D gene (5 bases). Trimming took 5 bases from V and 7 from J, leaving 13 bases between them. The CDR3 has 13 residues. CDR3 sequence (DNA): TGTGCCAGCAGTCTCGGGGATCCCAATACGCAGTATTTT. Its translation is CASSLGDPNTQYF.

The rearrangement uses TRBV5-6 and TRBJ2-2; possibly TRBD2 for D (5 bases). Germline V gene lookup returns CDR1 SGHDT and CDR2 YYEEEE. The CDR3 covers 15 residues. Between the trimmed V and J ends, which lost 5 bases and 0 bases, there was a span of 11 bases. The CDR3, as DNA: TGTGCCAGCAGTTGGGGAGTAGCGAACACCGGGGAGCTGTTTTTT. It translates to CASSWGVANTGELFF. The full variable domain, its missing parts supplied by reference TRBV5-6 and TRBJ2-2, is DAGVTQSPTHLIKTRGQQVTLRCSPKSGHDTVSWYQQALGQGPQFIFQYYEEEERQRGNFPDRFSGHQFPNYSSELNVNALLLGDSALYLCASSWGVANTGELFFGEGSRLTVL.

CDR3 amino acids: CASSVTGLEQPQHF. The CDR3, as DNA: TGTGCCAGCAGCGTCACAGGGCTGGAGCAGCCCCAGCATTTT. This chain links TRBV9 with TRBJ1-5; a weak D match, TRBD1 (6 bases). The germline V gene has CDR1 SGDLS and CDR2 YYNGEE. V gave up 2 bases and J gave up 7 bases, with 13 bases separating them. The CDR3 consists of 14 residues.

A word on this clonotype: One end of the junction fails to match germline, which may point to a read error. The rearrangement uses TRBV7-7 and TRBJ2-7; D call uncertain. Per germline, CDR1 SSHAT and CDR2 FNYEAQ (reference sequence). This CDR3 has 14 residues. The CDR3 here is CASSLGYSLYEQYF. CDR3 DNA sequence: TGTGCTAGCAGCTTAGGTTACAGTCTCTACGAGCAGTACTTC.

The V and J genes are TRBV6-1 and TRBJ2-5, with D tentatively TRBD2 (5 bases). The CDR3 spans 15 residues. Germline-derived CDR1 and CDR2 are MNHNS and SASEGT. Trimming left V 2 bases short and J 5 bases short, with 15 bases between. The CDR3 bases are TGTGCCAGCAGTGAAAGGGCGGGCGCGTCGGAGACCCAGTACTTC. Translated: CASSERAGASETQYF.

This clonotype was seen only once. This chain links TRBV7-2 with TRBJ2-4, with TRBD2 as a possible D gene (6 bases). Trimming shortened V by 2 bases and J by 6 bases, and 8 bases separated the two germline ends. The CDR3 contains 13 residues. In germline, CDR1 is SGHTA, CDR2 FQGNSA. CDR3 region: CASSLLGGNIQYF. The CDR3 nucleotides read TGTGCCAGCAGCTTACTCGGGGGAAACATTCAGTACTTC.

This clonotype was counted only a few times. The J gene is TRBJ2-1, the V gene TRBV20-1; 8 bases fit TRBD2. With 1 base clipped from V and 1 base from J, the junction kept 9 bases outside the gene matches. Per the germline V gene, CDR1 is DFQATT and CDR2 is SNEGSKA (reference sequence). This CDR3 comprises 17 residues. The CDR3 nucleotides are TGCAGTGCTAGAGGGGGCGGGAGGACCCGATCCTACAATGAGCAGTTCTTC. This gives the protein CSARGGGRTRSYNEQFF.

The genes are TRBV6-5 and TRBJ2-7; no firm D call. V was shortened by 2 bases and J by 2 bases, with 16 bases between the two germline ends. Germline V gene lookup returns CDR1 MNHEY and CDR2 SVGAGI. The CDR3 is 16 amino acids. CDR3 bases: TGTGCCAGCAGTTACCCGTCCCGGGCGAACACCTACGAGCAGTACTTC. Translating gives CASSYPSRANTYEQYF.

This clonotype was detected many times. J is TRBJ2-3 and V is TRBV4-3; D unclear. V gave up 2 bases and J gave up 2 bases, with 2 bases separating them. The CDR3 is 12 amino acids. Germline V lookup: CDR1 LGHNA, CDR2 YSLEER. CDR3 amino acids: CASSQTTDTQYF. In DNA, the CDR3 is TGCGCCAGCAGCCAAACCACAGATACGCAGTATTTT.

In this sample, this clonotype turned up a few times. This rearrangement joins TRBV5-6 to TRBJ1-1; D might be TRBD1 (5 bases). The V end lost 4 bases, the J end lost 1 base, and 11 bases lay between the germline ends. CDR1 is SGHDT, CDR2 YYEEEE, per germline. The CDR3 is 14 residues long. As DNA, the CDR3 is TGTGCCAGCAGCCCGGGGGGATGGAACACTGAAGCTTTCTTT. Translating it yields CASSPGGWNTEAFF.

V gene TRBV11-2 combines with J gene TRBJ1-2; TRBD1 agrees at 8 bases. The CDR3 contains 17 residues. With V trimmed by 6 bases and J by 6 bases, 18 bases remained unmatched. CDR1 SGHAT and CDR2 FQNNGV come from the germline V gene. CDR3 in amino acids: CASRSLARQGARDGYTF. DNA of the CDR3: TGTGCCAGCAGAAGTTTGGCGCGTCAGGGGGCGAGGGATGGCTACACCTTC.

Remarks on this clonotype: A single base separates this from a much larger clone, so it may be a read error. The J gene is TRBJ2-7, the V gene TRBV5-6, with 12 bases fitting TRBD1. This CDR3 has 14 amino acids. In germline, CDR1 is SGHDT, CDR2 YYEEEE. CDR3 sequence reads: CPSSFGTGGDEQYF. In DNA, the CDR3 is TGTCCCAGCAGCTTCGGGACAGGGGGCGACGAGCAGTACTTC.

This clonotype was recorded only once. The chain is built from TRBV5-1 and TRBJ2-5, with no clear D. Trimming pared 2 bases from V and 3 bases from J, leaving 8 bases between. The length of the CDR3 is 13 residues. Germline V gene data show CDR1 as SGHRS and CDR2 as YFSETQ. The CDR3: CASSFITEETQYF. CDR3 bases: TGCGCCAGCAGCTTTATTACTGAAGAGACCCAGTACTTC.

The genes are TRBV6-1 and TRBJ2-2, with D perhaps given as TRBD1 or TRBD2 (5 bases each). The germline CDR1 and CDR2 sequences are MNHNS and SASEGT. The CDR3 extends over 17 amino acids. The V end lost 5 bases, the J end lost 8 bases, and 24 bases lay between the germline ends. The DNA for the CDR3 is TGTGCCAGCAGTCGCCGCGCCGGGACCACCGGACCTGGGGAGCTGTTTTTT. The encoded protein is CASSRRAGTTGPGELFF.

The chain carries TRBV5-1 and TRBJ1-4; tentative D call: TRBD1 (6 bases). Trimming removed 4 bases from V and 8 bases from J, with 15 bases in between. Germline values: CDR1 SGHRS, CDR2 YFSETQ. This CDR3 contains 14 residues. This CDR3 is CASSPAGAGEKLFF. The CDR3 DNA follows: TGCGCCAGCAGCCCGGCAGGGGCAGGGGAAAAACTGTTTTTT.